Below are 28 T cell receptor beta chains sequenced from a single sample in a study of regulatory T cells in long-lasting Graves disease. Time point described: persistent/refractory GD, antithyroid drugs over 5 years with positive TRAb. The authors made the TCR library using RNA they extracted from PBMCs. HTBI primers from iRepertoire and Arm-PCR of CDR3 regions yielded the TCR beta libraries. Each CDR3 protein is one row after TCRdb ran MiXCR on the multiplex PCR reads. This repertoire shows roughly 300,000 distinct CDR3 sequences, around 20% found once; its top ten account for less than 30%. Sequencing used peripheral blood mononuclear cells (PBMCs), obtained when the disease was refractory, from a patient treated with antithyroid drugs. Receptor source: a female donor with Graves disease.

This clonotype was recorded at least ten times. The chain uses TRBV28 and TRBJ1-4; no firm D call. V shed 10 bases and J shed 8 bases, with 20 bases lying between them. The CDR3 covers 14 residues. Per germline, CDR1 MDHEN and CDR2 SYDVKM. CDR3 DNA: TGTGCCATCCACGGTGGTAGGCGAGGAGAAAAACTGTTTTTT. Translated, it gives CAIHGGRRGEKLFF.

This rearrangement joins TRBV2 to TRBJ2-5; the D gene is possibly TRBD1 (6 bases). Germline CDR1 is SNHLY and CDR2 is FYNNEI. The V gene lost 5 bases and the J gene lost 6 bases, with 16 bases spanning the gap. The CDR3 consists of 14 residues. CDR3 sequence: CASSPLGTSKTQYF. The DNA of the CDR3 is TGTGCCAGCAGTCCCCTCGGGACATCCAAGACCCAGTACTTC. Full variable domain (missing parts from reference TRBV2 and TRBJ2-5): EPEVTQTPSHQVTQMGQEVILRCVPISNHLYFYWYRQILGQKVEFLVSFYNNEISEKSEIFDDQFSVERPDGSNFTLKIRSTKLEDSAMYFCASSPLGTSKTQYFGPGTRLLVL.

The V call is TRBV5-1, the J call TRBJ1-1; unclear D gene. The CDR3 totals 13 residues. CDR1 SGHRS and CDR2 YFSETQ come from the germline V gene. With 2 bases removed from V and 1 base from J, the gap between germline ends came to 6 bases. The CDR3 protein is CASSFTSNTEAFF. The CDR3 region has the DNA TGCGCCAGCAGCTTTACATCGAACACTGAAGCTTTCTTT.

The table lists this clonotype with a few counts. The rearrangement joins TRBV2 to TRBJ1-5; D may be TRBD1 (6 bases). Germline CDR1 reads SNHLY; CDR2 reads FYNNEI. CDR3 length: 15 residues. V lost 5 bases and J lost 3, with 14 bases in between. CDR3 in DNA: TGTGCCAGCAGTTGGTACCGGGACAACAATCAGCCCCAGCATTTT. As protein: CASSWYRDNNQPQHF.

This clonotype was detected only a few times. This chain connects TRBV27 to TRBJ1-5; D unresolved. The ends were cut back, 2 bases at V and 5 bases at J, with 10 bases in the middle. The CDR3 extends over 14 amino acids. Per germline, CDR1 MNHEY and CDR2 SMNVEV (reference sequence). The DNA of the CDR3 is TGTGCCAGCAGTTTACGACGGCAAGATCAGCCCCAGCATTTT. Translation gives CASSLRRQDQPQHF.

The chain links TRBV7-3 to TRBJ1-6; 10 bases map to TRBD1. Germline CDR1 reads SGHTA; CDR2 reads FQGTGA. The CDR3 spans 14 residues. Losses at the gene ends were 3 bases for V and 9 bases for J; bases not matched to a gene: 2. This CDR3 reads CASSFGDRGSPLHF. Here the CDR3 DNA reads TGTGCCAGCAGCTTCGGGGACAGGGGTTCACCCCTCCACTTT.

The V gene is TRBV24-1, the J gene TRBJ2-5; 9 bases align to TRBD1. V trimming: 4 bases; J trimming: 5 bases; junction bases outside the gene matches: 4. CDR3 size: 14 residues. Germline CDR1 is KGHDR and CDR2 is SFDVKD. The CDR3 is CATSEQGAWETQYF. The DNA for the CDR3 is TGTGCCACCAGTGAACAGGGGGCGTGGGAGACCCAGTACTTC.

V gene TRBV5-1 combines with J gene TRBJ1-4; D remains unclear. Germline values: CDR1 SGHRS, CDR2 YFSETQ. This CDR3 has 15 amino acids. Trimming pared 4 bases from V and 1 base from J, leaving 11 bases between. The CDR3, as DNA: TGCGCCAGCAGCGCGGGCGGGAGAACTAATGAAAAACTGTTTTTT. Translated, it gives CASSAGGRTNEKLFF.

CDR3 residues: CASRVVGGASEQFF. DNA for the CDR3: TGTGCCAGCAGGGTTGTCGGGGGAGCTAGTGAGCAGTTCTTC. The rearrangement links TRBV28 to TRBJ2-1; perhaps TRBD2 as D (6 bases). This CDR3 is 14 amino acids long. Germline V gene data show CDR1 as MDHEN and CDR2 as SYDVKM. V was pared by 6 bases and J by 9 bases, with 18 bases between.

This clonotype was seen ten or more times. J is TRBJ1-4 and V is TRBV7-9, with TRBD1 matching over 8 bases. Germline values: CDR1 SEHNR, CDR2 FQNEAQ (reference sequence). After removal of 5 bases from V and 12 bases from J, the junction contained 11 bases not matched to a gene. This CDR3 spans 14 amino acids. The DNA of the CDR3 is TGTGCCAGCAGCCCCCCAGAACAGGGGGATGAACTGTTTTTT. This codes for CASSPPEQGDELFF. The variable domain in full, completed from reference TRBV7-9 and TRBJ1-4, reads DTGVSQNPRHKITKRGQNVTFRCDPISEHNRLYWYRQTLGQGPEFLTYFQNEAQLEKSRLLSDRFSAERPKGSFSTLEIQRTEQGDSAMYLCASSPPEQGDELFFGSGTQLSVL.

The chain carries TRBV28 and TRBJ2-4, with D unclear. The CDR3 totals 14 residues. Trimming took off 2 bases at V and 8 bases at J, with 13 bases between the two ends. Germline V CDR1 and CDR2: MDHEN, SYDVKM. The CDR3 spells CASSLAPLRDIQYF. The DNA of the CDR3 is TGTGCCAGCAGTTTAGCGCCCCTTCGCGACATTCAGTACTTC. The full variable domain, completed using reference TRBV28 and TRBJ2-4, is DVKVTQSSRYLVKRTGEKVFLECVQDMDHENMFWYRQDPGLGLRLIYFSYDVKMKEKGDIPEGYSVSREKKERFSLILESASTNQTSMYLCASSLAPLRDIQYFGAGTRLSVL.

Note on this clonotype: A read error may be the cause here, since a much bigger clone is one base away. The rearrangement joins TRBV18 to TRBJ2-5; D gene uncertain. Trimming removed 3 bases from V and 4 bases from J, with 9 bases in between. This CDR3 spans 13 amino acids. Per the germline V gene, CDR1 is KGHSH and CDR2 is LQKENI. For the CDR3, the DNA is TGTGCCAGCTCACCTACAAGGCTAGAGACCCAGTACTTC. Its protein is CASSPTRLETQYF.

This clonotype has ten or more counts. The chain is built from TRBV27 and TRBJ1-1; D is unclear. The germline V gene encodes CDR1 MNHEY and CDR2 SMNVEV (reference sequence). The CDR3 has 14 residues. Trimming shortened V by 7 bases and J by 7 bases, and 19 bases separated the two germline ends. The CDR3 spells CASKAAELDGEAFF. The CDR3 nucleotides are TGTGCCAGCAAAGCGGCTGAGCTGGACGGTGAAGCTTTCTTT.

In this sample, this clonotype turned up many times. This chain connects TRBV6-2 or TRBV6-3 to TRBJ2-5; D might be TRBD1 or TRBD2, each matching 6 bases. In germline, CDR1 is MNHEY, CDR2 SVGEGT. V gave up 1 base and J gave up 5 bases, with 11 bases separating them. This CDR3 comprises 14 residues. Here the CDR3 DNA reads TGTGCCAGCAGTTACTACTTCGGGGGCGAGACCCAGTACTTC. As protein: CASSYYFGGETQYF.

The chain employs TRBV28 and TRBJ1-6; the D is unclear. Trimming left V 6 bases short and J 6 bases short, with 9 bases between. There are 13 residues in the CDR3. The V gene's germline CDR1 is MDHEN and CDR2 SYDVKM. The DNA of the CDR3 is TGTGCCAGCAGCTCCGCCCTTAATTCACCCCTCCACTTT. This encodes CASSSALNSPLHF.

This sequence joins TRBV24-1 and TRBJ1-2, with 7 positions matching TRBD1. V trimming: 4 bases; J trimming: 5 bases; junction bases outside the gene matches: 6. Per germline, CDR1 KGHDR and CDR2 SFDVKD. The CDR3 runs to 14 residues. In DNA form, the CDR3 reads TGTGCCACCAGTGACATCTCGACAGGGTATGGCTACACCTTC. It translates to CATSDISTGYGYTF.

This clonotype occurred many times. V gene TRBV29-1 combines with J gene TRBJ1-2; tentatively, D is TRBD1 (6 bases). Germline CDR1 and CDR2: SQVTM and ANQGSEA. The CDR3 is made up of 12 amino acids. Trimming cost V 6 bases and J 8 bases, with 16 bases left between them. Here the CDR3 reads CSVEPQGRGYTF. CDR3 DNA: TGCAGCGTCGAGCCTCAGGGGCGCGGCTACACCTTC.

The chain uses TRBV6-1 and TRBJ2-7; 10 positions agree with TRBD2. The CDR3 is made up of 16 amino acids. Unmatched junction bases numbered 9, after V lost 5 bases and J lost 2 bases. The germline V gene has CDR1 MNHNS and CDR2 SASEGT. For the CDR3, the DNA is TGTGCCAGCAGTCGGCTAGCGGGAGAGGTCGCCTACGAGCAGTACTTC. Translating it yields CASSRLAGEVAYEQYF.

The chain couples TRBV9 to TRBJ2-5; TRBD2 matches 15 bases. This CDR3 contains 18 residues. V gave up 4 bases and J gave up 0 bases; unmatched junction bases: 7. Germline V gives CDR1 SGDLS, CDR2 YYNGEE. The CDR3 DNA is TGTGCCAGCAGCTCCGGGACTAGCGGGGGGCGGTACCAAGAGACCCAGTACTTC. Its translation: CASSSGTSGGRYQETQYF. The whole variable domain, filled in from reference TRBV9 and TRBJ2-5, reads DSGVTQTPKHLITATGQRVTLRCSPRSGDLSVYWYQQSLDQGLQFLIQYYNGEERAKGNILERFSAQQFPDLHSELNLSSLELGDSALYFCASSSGTSGGRYQETQYFGPGTRLLVL.

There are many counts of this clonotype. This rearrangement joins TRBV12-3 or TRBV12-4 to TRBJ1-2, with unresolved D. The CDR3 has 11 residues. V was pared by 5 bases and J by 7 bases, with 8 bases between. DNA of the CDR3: TGTGCCAGCAGTATAGGGTTTGGCTACACCTTC. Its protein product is CASSIGFGYTF.

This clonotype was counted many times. CDR3 DNA: TGTGCCAGCAGTGTATTAGAGACCCAGTACTTC. Translated, it gives CASSVLETQYF. The V and J genes are TRBV2 and TRBJ2-5; D not resolved. The CDR3 runs to 11 residues. Germline CDR1 SNHLY, CDR2 FYNNEI. The V gene lost 4 bases and the J gene lost 4 bases, with 4 bases spanning the gap.

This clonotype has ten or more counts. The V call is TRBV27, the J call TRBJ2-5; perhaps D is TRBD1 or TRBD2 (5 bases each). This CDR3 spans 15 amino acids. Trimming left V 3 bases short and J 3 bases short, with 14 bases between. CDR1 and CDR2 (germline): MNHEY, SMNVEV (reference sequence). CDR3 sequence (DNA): TGTGCCAGCAGTTTTATAGGGACCCTTGAAGAGACCCAGTACTTC. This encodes CASSFIGTLEETQYF.

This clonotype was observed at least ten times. Here the CDR3 DNA reads TGTGCCAGCAGCTTAGGGGGGGTCTCAGAGACCCAGTACTTC. Its translation: CASSLGGVSETQYF. The chain has TRBV11-2 and TRBJ2-5, with a weak D call TRBD2 (6 bases). Germline V gene sequence: CDR1 SGHAT, CDR2 FQNNGV. CDR3 length: 14 residues. V was shortened by 1 base and J by 4 bases, with 10 bases between the two germline ends. Drawing the rest from reference TRBV11-2 and TRBJ2-5, the complete variable domain is EAGVAQSPRYKIIEKRQSVAFWCNPISGHATLYWYQQILGQGPKLLIQFQNNGVVDDSQLPKDRFSAERLKGVDSTLKIQPAKLEDSAVYLCASSLGGVSETQYFGPGTRLLVL.

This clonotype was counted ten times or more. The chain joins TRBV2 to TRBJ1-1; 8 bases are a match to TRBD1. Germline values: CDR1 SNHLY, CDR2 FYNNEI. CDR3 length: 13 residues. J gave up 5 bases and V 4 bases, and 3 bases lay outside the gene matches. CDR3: CASSGQGRTEAFF. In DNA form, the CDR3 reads TGTGCCAGCAGTGGACAGGGGAGGACTGAAGCTTTCTTT.

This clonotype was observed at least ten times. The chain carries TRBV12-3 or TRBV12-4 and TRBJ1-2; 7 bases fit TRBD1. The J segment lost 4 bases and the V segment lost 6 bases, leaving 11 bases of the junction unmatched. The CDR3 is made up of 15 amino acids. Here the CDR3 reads CASRFTGAPSYGYTF. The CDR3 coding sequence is TGTGCCAGCAGGTTTACAGGGGCTCCCAGCTATGGCTACACCTTC.

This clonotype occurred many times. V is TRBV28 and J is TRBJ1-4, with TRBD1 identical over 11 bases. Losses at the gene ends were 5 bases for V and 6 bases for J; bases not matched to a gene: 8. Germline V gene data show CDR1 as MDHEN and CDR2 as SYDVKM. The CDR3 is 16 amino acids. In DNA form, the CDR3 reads TGTGCCAGCAGTGATAAACCGGGACAGGGGGATGAAAAACTGTTTTTT. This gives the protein CASSDKPGQGDEKLFF.

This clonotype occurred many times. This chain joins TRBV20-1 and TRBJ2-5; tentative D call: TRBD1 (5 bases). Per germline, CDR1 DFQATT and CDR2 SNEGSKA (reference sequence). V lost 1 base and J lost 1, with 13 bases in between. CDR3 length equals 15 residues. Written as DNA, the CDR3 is TGCAGTGCTAGAGGGGCAGGGATGGGCCAAGAGACCCAGTACTTC. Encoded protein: CSARGAGMGQETQYF.

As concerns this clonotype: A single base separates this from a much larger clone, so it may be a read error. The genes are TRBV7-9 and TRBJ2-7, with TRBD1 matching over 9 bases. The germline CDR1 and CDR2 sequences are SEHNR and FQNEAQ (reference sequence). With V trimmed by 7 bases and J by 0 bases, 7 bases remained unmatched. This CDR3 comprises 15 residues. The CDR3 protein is CASNSGTGISYEQYF. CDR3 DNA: TGTGCCAGCAACTCCGGGACAGGGATCTCCTACGAGCAGTACTTC.